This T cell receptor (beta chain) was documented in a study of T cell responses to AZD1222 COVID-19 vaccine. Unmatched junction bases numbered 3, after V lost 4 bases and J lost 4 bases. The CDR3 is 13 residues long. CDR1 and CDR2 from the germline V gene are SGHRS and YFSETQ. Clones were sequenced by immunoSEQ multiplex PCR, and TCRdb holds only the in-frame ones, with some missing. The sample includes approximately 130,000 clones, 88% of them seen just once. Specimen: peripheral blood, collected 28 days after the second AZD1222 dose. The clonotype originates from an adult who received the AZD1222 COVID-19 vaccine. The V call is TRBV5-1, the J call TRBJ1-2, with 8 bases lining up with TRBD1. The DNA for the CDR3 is TGCGCCAGCAGCAGCGACAGGGGCTATGGCTACACCTTC. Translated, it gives CASSSDRGYGYTF. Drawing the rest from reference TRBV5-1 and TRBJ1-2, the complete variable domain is KAGVTQTPRYLIKTRGQQVTLSCSPISGHRSVSWYQQTPGQGLQFLFEYFSETQRNKGNFPGRFSGRQFSNSRSEMNVSTLELGDSALYLCASSSDRGYGYTFGSGTRLTVV.